Listed below are T cell receptor beta chains from one sample, sequenced in a study of Siglec-9 on CD8 T cells in melanoma. The repertoire was sequenced with immunoSEQ multiplex PCR; TCRdb's copy has only in-frame clones and lacks some. The data contain some 39,000 clones, about 80% of them seen just once; the ten biggest clones take up under 2%. Sequencing used Siglec-9- CD8+ T cells sorted from blood. The receptors were sampled from a human donor in good health. Both conserved end residues are part of each CDR3. D genes are given only for firm matches.

V,D,J,CDR3,DNA
TRBV28,TRBD2,TRBJ2-3,CASRDIREGTDTQYF,TGTGCCAGCAGGGACATCCGGGAGGGCACAGATACGCAGTATTTT
TRBV28,TRBD1,TRBJ2-3,CASSLPPGQETDTQYF,TGTGCCAGCAGTTTACCCCCGGGACAGGAGACAGATACGCAGTATTTT
TRBV2,NA,TRBJ1-2,CASSQETDSYYTF,TGTGCCAGCAGTCAGGAGACAGACTCCTACTACACCTTC
TRBV4-1,NA,TRBJ2-3,CASSRSGDSAPHEGTDTQYF,TGCGCCAGCAGCCGAAGTGGGGATAGCGCTCCCCATGAGGGCACAGATACGCAGTATTTT
TRBV9,NA,TRBJ2-1,CASSPGGTSNEQFF,TGTGCCAGCAGCCCCGGAGGGACGTCCAATGAGCAGTTCTTC
TRBV28,TRBD2,TRBJ2-2,CAARGGAGELFF,TGTGCCGCGCGCGGGGGGGCCGGGGAGCTGTTTTTT
TRBV11-2,NA,TRBJ2-3,CASSHPGPPRSDTQYF,TGTGCCAGCAGCCATCCGGGCCCACCCAGGTCAGATACGCAGTATTTT
TRBV7-8,TRBD2,TRBJ2-1,CASSPFSSGSSYNEQFF,TGTGCCAGCAGCCCTTTCTCTAGCGGGAGCTCCTACAATGAGCAGTTCTTC
TRBV6-5,NA,TRBJ1-1,CASTDFSQNTEAFF,TGTGCCAGCACCGACTTCAGTCAGAACACTGAAGCTTTCTTT
TRBV28,NA,TRBJ1-3,CASSGTVNSGNTIYF,TGTGCCAGCAGCGGGACGGTAAATTCTGGAAACACCATATATTTT
TRBV6-5,TRBD1,TRBJ2-2,CASSWTGFTGELFF,TGTGCCAGCAGCTGGACAGGGTTCACCGGGGAGCTGTTTTTT
TRBV6-1,TRBD2,TRBJ2-7,CAGGGRVAYEQYF,TGTGCCGGAGGCGGGAGAGTTGCCTACGAGCAGTACTTC